This paragraph reports one T cell receptor (beta chain). Sequencing targeted TCR beta in T cells from blood (CD8+ and CD4+). FACS was used to enrich TEMRA cells, whereas the CD8+ and CD4+ T cells were obtained by negative isolation. Random hexamers were used to reverse transcribe roughly 0.5 to 1 ug of RNA. Across 54 Vbeta and 13 Jbeta, TCR beta CDR3 was amplified with immunoSEQ multiplex PCR. TCRdb re-analysed the immunoSEQ multiplex PCR reads in MiXCR, keeping a single row per CDR3 protein. Of about 140,000 distinct CDR3 sequences listed, around 95% are singletons. The data stem from a study of CD8 T cells in Susac syndrome. V was clipped by 5 bases and J by 13 bases, with 9 bases between them. This CDR3 is built from 9 residues. The germline gives CDR1 DFQATT, CDR2 SNEGSKA (reference sequence).

The receptor's source is a human donor with multiple sclerosis. Input material: CD4+ T cells from PBMCs. The V and J genes are TRBV20-1 and TRBJ2-1; unclear D gene. CDR3 DNA: TGCAGTGCTTTCAGGAGCCAGTTCTTC. Its translation: CSAFRSQFF.